These T cell receptor beta chains were read from a single sample in a study of identical twins. TCRdb processed the 5' RACE reads anew with MiXCR; each CDR3 protein has one entry. The data show fewer than 800,000 distinct CDR3 sequences, less than 9% seen once. The same sample was also studied in work on yellow fever vaccine responses in identical twins.

The sample was PBMCs. All receptors derive from a woman younger than 35 in good health. Both conserved end residues are part of each CDR3. The D gene is left open where the match is weak. Expanded clones are given a class, and other clones once, few, many or no size at all.

v_gene,d_gene,j_gene,abundance,CDR3aa,CDR3nt
TRBV9,NA,TRBJ2-5,few,CASSETGRVQETQYF,TGTGCCAGCAGCGAGACGGGACGGGTCCAAGAGACCCAGTACTTC
TRBV4-2,TRBD2,TRBJ2-7,few,CASSQATSGGYEQYF,TGTGCCAGCAGCCAAGCCACTAGCGGGGGCTACGAGCAGTACTTC
TRBV29-1,TRBD2,TRBJ2-1,few,CSGGREHDEQFF,TGCAGCGGTGGGCGGGAGCATGATGAGCAGTTCTTC
TRBV2,NA,TRBJ2-3,many,CASSAGSSSRDTQYF,TGTGCCAGCAGTGCCGGATCGTCATCACGGGATACGCAGTATTTT
TRBV12-3/TRBV12-4,TRBD2,TRBJ2-1,NA,CASSLRGVSTSGTYNEQFF,TGTGCCAGCAGTTTACGCGGGGTATCGACTAGCGGGACATACAATGAGCAGTTCTTC
TRBV5-6,NA,TRBJ2-3,few,CASIGLTPDTQYF,TGTGCCAGCATCGGACTAACTCCTGATACGCAGTATTTT
TRBV7-9,TRBD1,TRBJ1-1,NA,CASSRQGEVAEAFF,TGTGCCAGCAGCCGACAGGGGGAGGTAGCTGAAGCTTTCTTT
TRBV20-1,NA,TRBJ1-2,few,CSASGDFYGYTF,TGCAGTGCTAGTGGCGACTTCTATGGCTACACCTTC
TRBV10-3,NA,TRBJ2-6,NA,CAISRGKSSGANVLTF,TGTGCCATCAGCAGGGGCAAAAGCTCTGGGGCCAACGTCCTGACTTTC
TRBV6-4,TRBD2,TRBJ2-3,few,CASSSASGATDTQYF,TGTGCCAGCAGTTCTGCTAGCGGAGCCACAGATACGCAGTATTTT
TRBV2,NA,TRBJ2-5,NA,CASISSSHRETQYF,TGTGCCAGCATCTCGAGTTCCCATCGGGAGACCCAGTACTTC
TRBV10-3,NA,TRBJ1-2,few,CAISWASIGGYTF,TGTGCCATCAGCTGGGCCAGCATCGGCGGCTACACCTTC
TRBV6-9,NA,TRBJ2-1,many,CASSYSEFEGRSQFF,TGTGCCAGCAGTTATTCGGAATTTGAAGGCAGGTCGCAGTTCTTC
TRBV7-3,NA,TRBJ2-1,NA,CASSPELGFSEQFF,TGTGCCAGCAGCCCAGAACTGGGCTTCTCAGAGCAGTTCTTC
TRBV18,TRBD2,TRBJ2-1,NA,CASSRYSSGRTPGQFF,TGTGCCAGCTCACGGTATTCTAGCGGGAGGACCCCCGGGCAGTTCTTC
TRBV20-1,NA,TRBJ1-1,few,CSVRGGGANTEAFF,TGCAGTGTCCGAGGCGGGGGCGCGAACACTGAAGCTTTCTTT
TRBV12-3/TRBV12-4,TRBD1,TRBJ2-3,NA,CASSSGQGSSTDTQYF,TGTGCCAGCAGTTCGGGACAGGGGTCAAGCACAGATACGCAGTATTTT
TRBV7-8,TRBD2,TRBJ2-3,few,CASRGRSSGSDTQYF,TGTGCCAGCAGAGGTCGGTCTAGCGGGAGCGATACGCAGTATTTT
TRBV27,TRBD2,TRBJ2-5,few,CASSLSRGLARETQYF,TGTGCCAGCAGTTTATCCCGGGGACTAGCGAGGGAGACCCAGTACTTC
TRBV7-9,TRBD2,TRBJ2-1,many,CASSTSGRTSFNEQFF,TGTGCCAGCAGTACCTCCGGGAGGACAAGTTTTAATGAGCAGTTCTTC
TRBV29-1,TRBD1,TRBJ2-1,few,CSVEGWTGGITYNEQFF,TGCAGCGTTGAAGGTTGGACAGGGGGGATTACCTACAATGAGCAGTTCTTC
TRBV3-1,TRBD2,TRBJ2-1,many,CASSSPGLGLDEQFF,TGTGCCAGCAGCTCGCCGGGACTAGGTCTCGATGAGCAGTTCTTC
TRBV12-3/TRBV12-4,TRBD1,TRBJ2-3,few,CASTSRTGAFADTQYF,TGTGCCAGCACCTCCAGGACAGGGGCTTTCGCAGATACGCAGTATTTT
TRBV7-9,NA,TRBJ2-1,few,CASSQPLLKQFF,TGTGCCAGCAGCCAACCCCTCCTGAAGCAGTTCTTC
TRBV12-3/TRBV12-4,NA,TRBJ1-5,NA,CASSEGNRQPQHF,TGTGCCAGCAGTGAGGGTAACAGGCAGCCCCAGCATTTT
TRBV5-1,NA,TRBJ1-1,few,CASSPGSVEAFF,TGCGCCAGCAGCCCGGGGAGTGTTGAAGCTTTCTTT
TRBV11-1,TRBD2,TRBJ2-3,few,CASSSLAAGGLTDTQYF,TGTGCCAGCAGCTCCCTCGCAGCGGGGGGGCTGACAGATACGCAGTATTTT
TRBV3-1,NA,TRBJ2-2,NA,CASSRGSGGPGNTGELFF,TGTGCCAGCAGCCGAGGTAGCGGAGGCCCAGGAAACACCGGGGAGCTGTTTTTT
TRBV20-1,TRBD2,TRBJ2-5,few,CSATPVAGVQETQYF,TGCAGTGCTACCCCGGTAGCGGGAGTCCAAGAGACCCAGTACTTC
TRBV6-5,TRBD2,TRBJ2-1,few,CASSSAGGPANEQFF,TGTGCCAGCAGTTCCGCGGGGGGGCCAGCCAATGAGCAGTTCTTC
TRBV3-1,NA,TRBJ2-3,many,CASSQGSSGADTQYF,TGTGCCAGCAGCCAGGGTAGTTCGGGAGCAGATACGCAGTATTTT
TRBV11-3,NA,TRBJ2-2,NA,CASSPEIGELFF,TGTGCCAGCAGCCCCGAAATCGGGGAGCTGTTTTTT